What follows are 30 T cell receptor beta chains derived from one specimen sequenced in a study of CD8 T cells in Susac syndrome. Random-hexamer reverse transcription was applied to roughly 0.5 to 1 ug RNA. Each CDR3 protein gets one entry after TCRdb re-called the immunoSEQ multiplex PCR reads with MiXCR. The table records around 200,000 distinct CDR3 sequences, 90% to 96% of them present only once. Sequences were obtained from CD4+ T cells from PBMCs. The receptors were sampled from a human donor with multiple sclerosis.

The chain carries TRBV2 and TRBJ1-2; D not resolved. This CDR3 spans 12 amino acids. In germline, CDR1 is SNHLY, CDR2 FYNNEI. V gave up 2 bases and J gave up 6 bases, with 7 bases separating them. CDR3 nucleotide sequence: TGTGCCAGCAGTGAAAGTCGAGATGGCTACACCTTC. Its protein is CASSESRDGYTF.

This rearrangement joins TRBV20-1 to TRBJ1-1; D perhaps matches TRBD1 (5 bases). V was clipped by 7 bases and J by 6 bases, with 12 bases between them. CDR3 length: 11 residues. Germline V gene data show CDR1 as DFQATT and CDR2 as SNEGSKA (reference sequence). The CDR3 reads CSGTGPSEAFF. The CDR3 bases are TGCAGTGGTACAGGACCGTCTGAAGCTTTCTTT.

The sample holds one count of this clonotype. V is TRBV30 and J is TRBJ1-3; possibly TRBD1 for D (6 bases). The CDR3 extends over 14 amino acids. Germline CDR1 GTSNPN, CDR2 SVGIG (reference sequence). The V end lost 5 bases, the J end lost 2 bases, and 13 bases lay between the germline ends. CDR3 loop: CAWQQGLAGNTIYF. The CDR3 region has the DNA TGTGCCTGGCAACAGGGTCTGGCTGGAAACACCATATATTTT.

The V and J genes are TRBV18 and TRBJ2-2, with TRBD1 matching over 7 bases. This CDR3 spans 14 amino acids. J was trimmed by 6 bases and V by 3 bases; bases with no gene match: 4. The V gene's germline CDR1 is KGHSH and CDR2 LQKENI. The CDR3 spells CASSPLQGSGELFF. The CDR3 nucleotides are TGTGCCAGCTCACCGTTACAGGGGTCCGGGGAGCTGTTTTTT.

This clonotype was recorded only once. The V gene is TRBV12-3 or TRBV12-4, the J gene TRBJ2-3, with a possible D match to TRBD2 (6 bases). Trimming removed 6 bases from V and 0 bases from J, with 16 bases in between. The CDR3 sequence is 16 residues long. The CDR3 sequence is CASRYWDSGSTDTQYF. The CDR3 nucleotides read TGTGCCAGCAGGTACTGGGATAGCGGAAGCACAGATACGCAGTATTTT.

This sequence joins TRBV5-4 and TRBJ2-1; 9 bases map to TRBD1. This CDR3 spans 16 amino acids. The germline CDR1 and CDR2 sequences are SGHNT and YYREEE (reference sequence). Unmatched junction bases numbered 9, after V lost 3 bases and J lost 5 bases. CDR3 protein: CASSSLRDRDDNEQFF. In DNA, the CDR3 is TGTGCCAGCAGCTCGCTCCGGGACAGGGACGACAATGAGCAGTTCTTC.

The V and J genes are TRBV13 and TRBJ1-2; D gene uncertain. V was trimmed by 3 bases and J by 4 bases, leaving 6 bases between them. The CDR3 spans 12 residues. The germline CDR1 and CDR2 sequences are PRHDT and FYEKMQ (reference sequence). CDR3 nucleotides: TGTGCCAGCAGCTTTGATACCTATGGCTACACCTTC. Residues: CASSFDTYGYTF.

The chain uses TRBV20-1 and TRBJ2-1, with 10 bases matching TRBD1. Germline V lookup: CDR1 DFQATT, CDR2 SNEGSKA (reference sequence). CDR3 length: 15 residues. V lost 2 bases to trimming and J lost 4 bases; unmatched junction nucleotides: 5. CDR3 DNA: TGCAGTGCTAGAAACGGGGACAGGGGTTACAATGAGCAGTTCTTC. As protein: CSARNGDRGYNEQFF.

This rearrangement joins TRBV5-4 to TRBJ2-2; D remains unclear. The V gene lost 4 bases and the J gene lost 0 bases, with 10 bases spanning the gap. The CDR3 contains 15 residues. Germline-derived CDR1 and CDR2 are SGHNT and YYREEE (reference sequence). The CDR3 nucleotides are TGTGCCAGCAGCATTGGTTTCGCGAACACCGGGGAGCTGTTTTTT. This sequence encodes CASSIGFANTGELFF.

The rearrangement uses TRBV20-1 and TRBJ2-7; 7 nucleotides line up with TRBD1. The CDR3 totals 12 residues. Trimming at V came to 6 bases and at J to 2 bases, leaving 4 bases not matched to a gene. The germline V gene encodes CDR1 DFQATT and CDR2 SNEGSKA (reference sequence). CDR3 region: CSANRGPYEQYF. The CDR3 coding sequence is TGCAGTGCCAACAGGGGACCCTACGAGCAGTACTTC.

This clonotype was seen a single time. V and J are TRBV25-1 and TRBJ2-5; D ambiguous. There are 14 residues in the CDR3. Looked up from germline, CDR1 is MGHDK and CDR2 is SYGVNS. Trimming shortened V by 3 bases and J by 1 base, and 9 bases separated the two germline ends. The CDR3 DNA sequence: TGTGCCAGCAGTGAGAAATGGGTCCAAGAGACCCAGTACTTC. It codes for CASSEKWVQETQYF.

CDR3 coding DNA: TGTGCCAGTCAAGACAGGGGGTATCAGCCCCAGCATTTT. This translates into CASQDRGYQPQHF. The gene calls are TRBV19 and TRBJ1-5; TRBD1 aligns across 9 bases. V lost 8 bases to trimming and J lost 5 bases; unmatched junction nucleotides: 4. This CDR3 is built from 13 residues. CDR1 and CDR2 from the germline V gene are LNHDA and SQIVND (reference sequence). Based on the CDR3 plus reference TRBV19 and TRBJ1-5, the full variable domain is DGGITQSPKYLFRKEGQNVTLSCEQNLNHDAMYWYRQDPGQGLRLIYYSQIVNDFQKGDIAEGYSVSREKKESFPLTVTSAQKNPTAFYLCASQDRGYQPQHFGDGTRLSIL.

The chain is built from TRBV3-1 and TRBJ2-7, with TRBD1 identical over 9 bases. Losses at the gene ends were 7 bases for V and 6 bases for J; bases not matched to a gene: 13. CDR1 and CDR2 (germline): LGHDT, YNNKEL (reference sequence). The CDR3 is 15 residues long. The CDR3 reads CASTPGTGKPGEQYF. The CDR3 nucleotides are TGTGCCAGCACCCCCGGGACAGGGAAACCAGGCGAGCAGTACTTC.

The chain carries TRBV19 and TRBJ1-2; D ambiguous. This CDR3 region has 13 residues. CDR1 is LNHDA and CDR2 is SQIVND in the germline V gene (reference sequence). V was pared by 5 bases and J by 5 bases, with 12 bases between. CDR3 DNA: TGTGCCAGTAGTGGCTATGTGGCTTATGGCTACACCTTC. Translation gives CASSGYVAYGYTF.

V gene TRBV20-1 combines with J gene TRBJ1-2; D is undetermined. The germline V gene has CDR1 DFQATT and CDR2 SNEGSKA (reference sequence). The CDR3 consists of 12 residues. V dropped 3 bases and J dropped 7 bases, with 12 bases sitting between them. The CDR3: CSARGISGGYTF. In DNA, the CDR3 is TGCAGTGCTAGGGGGATTTCAGGTGGCTACACCTTC.

The chain uses TRBV29-1 and TRBJ2-1; the D call may be TRBD1 or TRBD2 (5 bases each). Germline V gene lookup returns CDR1 SQVTM and CDR2 ANQGSEA. Trimming removed 3 bases at V and 8 bases at J, with 14 bases between. The length of the CDR3 is 13 residues. The CDR3 here is CSVDFRVGDEQFF. The CDR3 DNA sequence: TGCAGCGTTGATTTCCGGGTGGGGGATGAGCAGTTCTTC.

This clonotype came up once. The gene calls are TRBV6-2 or TRBV6-3 and TRBJ2-6; D ambiguous. V was pared by 7 bases and J by 7 bases, with 11 bases between. The CDR3 runs 13 residues. Germline lookup yields CDR1 MNHEY and CDR2 SVGEGT. CDR3 nucleotides: TGTGCCAGCAAGGAGAACGATGCCAACGTCCTGACTTTC. This codes for CASKENDANVLTF.

This chain connects TRBV30 to TRBJ2-5, with D hard to call. The V gene lost 2 bases and the J gene lost 5 bases, with 6 bases spanning the gap. In germline, CDR1 is GTSNPN, CDR2 SVGIG (reference sequence). CDR3 size: 11 residues. The CDR3 protein is CAWSTRETQYF. The CDR3 nucleotides are TGTGCCTGGAGTACACGGGAGACCCAGTACTTC.

This clonotype was seen only once. The chain joins TRBV12-3 or TRBV12-4 to TRBJ1-1; no clear D. V was cut by 5 bases and J by 3 bases, with 16 bases left in between. This CDR3 is built from 15 residues. CDR3 sequence: CASSQKAIQDTEAFF. DNA of the CDR3: TGTGCCAGCAGTCAAAAGGCTATCCAGGACACTGAAGCTTTCTTT.

Of note for this clonotype: It is unclear where the CDR3 begins or ends on the DNA, so no DNA is shown, and the CDR3 is as TCRdb lists it. This sequence joins TRBV29-1 and TRBJ1-1. Germline values: CDR1 SQVTM, CDR2 ANQGSEA. Including both end residues, the CDR3 is 12 amino acids long. The CDR3 is CSVGAGNTEAFF.

The V gene is TRBV7-2, the J gene TRBJ2-7; weak D call: TRBD1 (6 bases). The CDR3 consists of 15 residues. The V gene lost 0 bases and the J gene lost 3 bases, with 12 bases spanning the gap. CDR1 and CDR2 from the germline V gene are SGHTA and FQGNSA. The CDR3 sequence is CASSLAGTSNYEQYF. The DNA for the CDR3 is TGTGCCAGCAGCTTAGCCGGGACAAGCAACTACGAGCAGTACTTC.

The chain recombines TRBV24-1 with TRBJ1-2; 9 bases are shared with TRBD1. CDR3 length: 15 residues. J was trimmed by 2 bases and V by 3 bases; bases with no gene match: 3. In germline, CDR1 is KGHDR, CDR2 SFDVKD. The CDR3 DNA reads TGTGCCACCAGTGATACCGGGACAGGGAACTATGGCTACACCTTC. It translates to CATSDTGTGNYGYTF.

The V and J genes are TRBV20-1 and TRBJ2-7, with a weak D call TRBD1 (5 bases). Deletions cut 0 bases from V and 4 bases from J, with 13 bases between. This CDR3 is built from 14 residues. Looked up from germline, CDR1 is DFQATT and CDR2 is SNEGSKA (reference sequence). The DNA of the CDR3 is TGCAGTGCTAGAGACCAGACAGTAACTTACGAGCAGTACTTC. This sequence encodes CSARDQTVTYEQYF.

V usage is TRBV9 and J usage is TRBJ2-7; D remains unclear. CDR1 and CDR2 (germline): SGDLS, YYNGEE. CDR3 length equals 14 residues. Trimming pared 3 bases from V and 3 bases from J, leaving 13 bases between. The CDR3 coding sequence is TGTGCCAGCAGCGCCTCCACCGCAAGCTACGAGCAGTACTTC. This gives the protein CASSASTASYEQYF.

The rearrangement uses TRBV18 and TRBJ1-2; unclear D gene. The V gene lost 6 bases and the J gene lost 8 bases, with 25 bases spanning the gap. The CDR3 totals 16 residues. Per the germline V gene, CDR1 is KGHSH and CDR2 is LQKENI. CDR3 loop: CASSMNLDRLAGGYTF. In DNA, the CDR3 is TGTGCCAGCTCTATGAATTTGGACCGCCTGGCGGGGGGCTACACCTTC.

V usage is TRBV18 and J usage is TRBJ2-3; D is perhaps TRBD1 or TRBD2 (5 bases each). This CDR3 contains 16 residues. The V and J ends lost 2 bases and 1 base respectively, with 13 bases between them. Germline CDR1 is KGHSH and CDR2 is LQKENI. The CDR3 DNA reads as TGTGCCAGCTCACCATTACCGGGACCTGGCACAGATACGCAGTATTTT. Translation: CASSPLPGPGTDTQYF. Variable domain in full (rest from reference TRBV18 and TRBJ2-3): NAGVMQNPRHLVRRRGQEARLRCSPMKGHSHVYWYRQLPEEGLKFMVYLQKENIIDESGMPKERFSAEFPKEGPSILRIQQVVRGDSAAYFCASSPLPGPGTDTQYFGPGTRLTVL.

V gene TRBV29-1 combines with J gene TRBJ1-2, with D uncertain. V gave up 5 bases and J gave up 4 bases, with 23 bases separating them. Germline CDR1 SQVTM, CDR2 ANQGSEA. The CDR3 runs to 16 residues. The CDR3 sequence: CSVIIDPRVARYGYTF. CDR3 nucleotides: TGCAGCGTTATAATTGATCCCCGGGTGGCCCGCTATGGCTACACCTTC.

This CDR3 reads CSAGQGTEAFF. DNA of the CDR3: TGCAGTGCTGGACAGGGCACTGAAGCTTTCTTT. The V and J genes are TRBV20-1 and TRBJ1-1, with TRBD1 matching over 8 bases. The CDR3 sequence is 11 residues long. Germline loops: CDR1 DFQATT, CDR2 SNEGSKA (reference sequence). V gave up 5 bases and J gave up 4 bases; unmatched junction bases: 0.

This sequence joins TRBV5-1 and TRBJ1-1, with a possible D match to TRBD1 (6 bases). The CDR3 is 15 amino acids. V was pared by 3 bases and J by 1 base, with 13 bases between. CDR1 and CDR2 (germline): SGHRS, YFSETQ. The CDR3 nucleotides read TGCGCCAGCAGCTCGGGGGCGCGCGCGAACACTGAAGCTTTCTTT. Amino acids: CASSSGARANTEAFF.

The V gene is TRBV29-1, the J gene TRBJ2-1, with unresolved D. Germline V gene lookup returns CDR1 SQVTM and CDR2 ANQGSEA. CDR3 length: 9 residues. With 2 bases removed from V and 8 bases from J, the gap between germline ends came to 1 base. CDR3 sequence: CSVEYEQFF. The CDR3 DNA follows: TGCAGCGTTGAATATGAGCAGTTCTTC.